This TCR beta chain came from a study of blood T cells in healthy people across ages. Study results and limitations: Naive T cell percentage strongly correlated with TCR beta diversity. Reliance upon unsorted PBMCs precluded definitive naive versus antigen-experienced comparison. More naive CD4+ cells and higher diversity were found in long-lived than in aged donors.

Comment on this clonotype: Its antigen remains unknown.

Using a J-beta primer mix together with a sample-barcoded 5' primer, a second PCR was run for roughly 7 to 12 cycles. Each single sample gave us at least 3 million CDR3-containing paired-end reads. One entry per CDR3 protein, called by TCRdb with MiXCR from the 5' RACE reads. The sample carries 1.5 million to 2 million distinct CDR3 sequences, under 30% recorded once. CDR3 length: 16 amino acids. V gave up 2 bases and J gave up 2 bases, with 13 bases separating them. Germline V lookup: CDR1 SGHNT, CDR2 YENEEA. The clonotype originates from a woman in her twenties or thirties in good health. The chain employs TRBV11-3 and TRBJ2-1; perhaps TRBD2 as D (5 bases). Sequenced material: blood. The DNA for the CDR3 is TGTGCCAGCAGCTTATATGAGGGCAACCCCTACAATGAGCAGTTCTTC. This codes for CASSLYEGNPYNEQFF.